The present T cell receptor (beta chain) was sequenced within a study of shared clonotypes between healthy human individuals (dated by TCRdb to the early 2020s). As for the study more broadly: The cohort included three men and a couple of women between 18 and 49 years of age. For each donor, three plates each were used for CD4 naive and CD4 memory, two plates were used for CD8 naive, and one plate was used for CD8 memory. Each donor's leukapheresis produced roughly between roughly 0.94 and 9.5 billion PBMCs. Blood TCR repertoires of a handful of healthy adults were deeply sequenced to estimate repertoire size and the extent of clonotype sharing between individuals. Libraries were prepared and TCR repertoires were sequenced by different laboratories using diverse techniques, in order to increase sequencing depth and limit assay-specific biases. Summary of the overall study and its limitations: Sampling was restricted to blood, and TCR repertoires in tissue are likely to differ from TCR repertoires in blood. Sharing across a few donors was observed for about 4.8% of naive CD4, 3.5% of naive CD8, around 2.5% of memory CD4, and roughly 0.4% of memory CD8 clonotypes. Based on pairwise subsampling, the degree of clonotype sharing among donors was expected to be affected by sequencing depth. Estimated clonotype richness was generally larger for naive than for memory subsets. Compared with non-shared clonotypes, clonotypes shared by all four sorted-subset donors had higher generation probabilities. Incomplete sequencing was indicated by rarefaction of sorted-subset datasets, despite the large sequencing depth. The small number of donors limited the genetic and exposure-history diversity represented.

For this clone: Its specific antigen is unknown. Base qualities are not recorded, but no much larger clone differs from it by a single base.

Using the deep immunoSEQ assay, multiplex PCR amplified TCR CDR3 regions from genomic DNA. Genomic DNA extracted from each cell subset was distributed evenly over all wells of several immunoSEQ 96-well plates, and each plate served as one replicate. Each replicate PCR for sorted subsets received around 210 ng genomic DNA, equal to roughly 29,000 T cell genomes. The purified libraries were quantified using a Qubit 3.0 fluorometer, sized with a Bioanalyzer 2100, and then quantified again using the KAPA Library Quantification kit. Every immunoSEQ 96-well plate was sequenced on a separate single-read 150-cycle Illumina NextSeq 550 flow cell. The original methods were these. The immunoSEQ output contained only junctional sequences without quality scores, so filtering could not match that applied to full-length reads. Sequences were annotated with PyIR, a Python wrapper for IgBLAST v1.9, using IMGT germline references to assign V/J genes and CDR3. Any read was removed if the V/J assignment was weak (E-value above 1e-6), the CDR3 was missing, or the read contained stop codons, out-of-frame junctions, or ambiguous translated residues. V3J clonotypes were defined as sequences sharing the same inferred V gene, J gene, and CDR3 amino acid sequence. Percentage overlap between repertoires was computed as shared unique clonotypes divided by the size of the smaller repertoire. Three approaches were used to assess repertoire richness: RTK rarefaction, the Chao1 estimator, and Recon v2.1 estimates of unobserved clonotypes. For all TCRbeta clonotypes obtained by the gDNA method from several donors, generation probabilities were computed with OLGA. TCRdb limited this immuneACCESS table to in-frame rearrangements with V and J called. A share of clones is missing; checked studies link under half to unresolved V genes, and the rest is unexplained. The V and J calls and clone size come from that table; D and trimming were worked out from the DNA. A total of roughly 2,500,000 clones appear in this sample, approximately 93% of them only once. The biggest ten clones account for 0.36% of the sample.

The germline V gene yields MNHEY for CDR1 and SVGAGI for CDR2. A distance of 5 bases separates the germline ends of V and J, which lose 2 bases and 0 bases respectively. The CDR3 spans 14 residues, from the cysteine through the phenylalanine. Solely the CDR3 DNA is kept, with 42 bases framed from the first base. The donors were healthy, HIV-negative adults with no recently reported acute infections or vaccinations. Every donor was a Caucasian adult living in Nashville, Tennessee, USA. CD4+ T cells were enriched by magnetic negative selection; naive cells were then positively selected on CD45RA, and the negative fraction formed the memory subset. After blood collection by leukapheresis, PBMCs were isolated using Ficoll-Histopaque density gradient centrifugation and then cryopreserved in the vapor phase of liquid nitrogen. Analytical flow cytometry was used to check the purity and quantity of each magnetically sorted T cell population. From each sorted fraction, genomic DNA was isolated and quantified by UV absorbance on a Nanodrop 2000c.

Sample: naive CD4+ T cells from PBMCs. The intended sense of this specimen's cell subset or site label: CD45RA+ positively selected. The clonotype was recovered from a man aged 18 to 30 in good health. Some clones in this sample may be carry-over from other donors' samples. The rearranged segments are TRBV6-5 and TRBJ1-5; no D gene call is confident. Here the CDR3 is given as CASSYQYSNQPQHF. The DNA sequence is given as TGTGCCAGCAGTTACCAGTATAGCAATCAGCCCCAGCATTTT.